This T cell receptor (beta chain) was identified during a study of blood T cell repertoires in COVID-19. Study information: Acute and convalescent COVID-19 samples came from the United States, Italy and Spain.

Participant-given clinical history determined each cohort assignment. Profiled with immunoSEQ multiplex PCR; TCRdb holds only in-frame clones, not every one. The data hold 300,000 to 400,000 clones, with around 89% observed a single time. This TCR was recovered from a woman aged 25 to 39 with acute COVID-19. The sequenced sample consisted of PBMCs or T cells enriched from blood (not recorded which).

The CDR3 DNA is TGTGCCAGCAGCAGAAGTCTAGTCCCCCCTTACAATGAGCAGTTCTTC. Translated, it gives CASSRSLVPPYNEQFF. This chain links TRBV9 with TRBJ2-1; D is unclear. CDR3 size: 16 residues. Germline CDR1 is SGDLS and CDR2 is YYNGEE. Trimming cost V 4 bases and J 4 bases, with 18 bases left between them.